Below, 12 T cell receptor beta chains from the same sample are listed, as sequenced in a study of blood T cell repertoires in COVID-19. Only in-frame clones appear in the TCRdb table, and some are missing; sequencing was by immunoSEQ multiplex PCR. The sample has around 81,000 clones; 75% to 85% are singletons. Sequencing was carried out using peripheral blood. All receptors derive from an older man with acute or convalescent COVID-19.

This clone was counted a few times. CDR3 nucleotide sequence: TGTGCCAGTAGTGCCAAACAGGTTATATATGGCTACACCTTC. As protein: CASSAKQVIYGYTF. V and J are TRBV19 and TRBJ1-2; TRBD1 might be the D (5 bases). Between the trimmed V and J ends, which lost 5 bases and 5 bases, there was a span of 15 bases. CDR1 and CDR2 (germline): LNHDA, SQIVND (reference sequence). The CDR3 loop spans 14 amino acids.

The CDR3 here is CASSLGGGSLGEQFF. CDR3 DNA sequence: TGTGCCAGCAGCTTAGGCGGTGGCTCCCTCGGTGAGCAGTTCTTC. V usage is TRBV11-1 and J usage is TRBJ2-1; D not resolved. V lost 1 base and J lost 9, with 16 bases in between. The V gene's germline CDR1 is SGHAT and CDR2 FQDESV (reference sequence). The CDR3 loop spans 15 amino acids.

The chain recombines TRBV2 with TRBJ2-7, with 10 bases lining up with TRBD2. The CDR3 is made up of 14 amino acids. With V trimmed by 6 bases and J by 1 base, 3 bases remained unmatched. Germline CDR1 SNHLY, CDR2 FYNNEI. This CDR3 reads CASRGLASSYEQYF. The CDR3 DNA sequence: TGTGCCAGCAGGGGACTAGCGAGTTCCTACGAGCAGTACTTC.

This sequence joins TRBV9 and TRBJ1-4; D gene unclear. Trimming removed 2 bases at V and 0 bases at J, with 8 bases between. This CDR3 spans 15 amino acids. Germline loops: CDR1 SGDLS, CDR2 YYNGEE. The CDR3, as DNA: TGTGCCAGCAGCGTCCACTCTTCAACTAATGAAAAACTGTTTTTT. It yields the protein CASSVHSSTNEKLFF.

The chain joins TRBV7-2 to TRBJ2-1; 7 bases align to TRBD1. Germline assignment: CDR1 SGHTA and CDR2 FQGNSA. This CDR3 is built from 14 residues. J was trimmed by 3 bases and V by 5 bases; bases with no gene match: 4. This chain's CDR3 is CASSGRQGYNEQFF. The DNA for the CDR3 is TGTGCCAGCAGCGGACGACAGGGCTACAATGAGCAGTTCTTC.

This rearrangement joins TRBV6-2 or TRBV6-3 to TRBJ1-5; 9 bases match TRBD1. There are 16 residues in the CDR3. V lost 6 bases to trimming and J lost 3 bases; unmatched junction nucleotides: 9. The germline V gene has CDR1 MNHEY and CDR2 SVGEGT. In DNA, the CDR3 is TGTGCCAGCAGACCTAACCGGGACAGGGTCAATCAGCCCCAGCATTTT. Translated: CASRPNRDRVNQPQHF.

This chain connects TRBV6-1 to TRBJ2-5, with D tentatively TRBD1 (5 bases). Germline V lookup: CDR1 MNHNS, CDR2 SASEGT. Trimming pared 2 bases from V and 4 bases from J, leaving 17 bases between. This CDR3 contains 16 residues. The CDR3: CASSENPQGRVETQYF. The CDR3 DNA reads TGTGCCAGCAGTGAAAACCCCCAGGGTAGGGTAGAGACCCAGTACTTC.

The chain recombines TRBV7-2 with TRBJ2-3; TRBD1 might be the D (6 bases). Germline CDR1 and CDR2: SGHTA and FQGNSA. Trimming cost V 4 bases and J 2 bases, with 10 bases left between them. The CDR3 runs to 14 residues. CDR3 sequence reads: CASSSRTATDTQYF. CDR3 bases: TGTGCCAGCAGCTCAAGGACAGCCACAGATACGCAGTATTTT.

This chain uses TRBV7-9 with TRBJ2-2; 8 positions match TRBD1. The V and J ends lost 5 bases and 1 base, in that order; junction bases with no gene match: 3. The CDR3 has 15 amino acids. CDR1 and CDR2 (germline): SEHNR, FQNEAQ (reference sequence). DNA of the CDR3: TGTGCCAGCAGCCAGACAGGGGTGAACACCGGGGAGCTGTTTTTT. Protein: CASSQTGVNTGELFF.

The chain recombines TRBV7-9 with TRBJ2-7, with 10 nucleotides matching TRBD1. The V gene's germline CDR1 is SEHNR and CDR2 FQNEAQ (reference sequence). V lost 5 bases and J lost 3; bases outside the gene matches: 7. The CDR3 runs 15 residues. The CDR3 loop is CASSAPGQGRYEQYF. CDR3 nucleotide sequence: TGTGCCAGCAGCGCTCCGGGACAGGGGCGCTACGAGCAGTACTTC.

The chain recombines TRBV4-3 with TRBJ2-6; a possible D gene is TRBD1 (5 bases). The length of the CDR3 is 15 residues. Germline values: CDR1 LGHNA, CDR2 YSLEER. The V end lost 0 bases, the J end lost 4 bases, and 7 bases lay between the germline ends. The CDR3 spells CASSQEGRGANVLTF. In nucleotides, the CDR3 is TGCGCCAGCAGCCAAGAGGGGCGAGGGGCCAACGTCCTGACTTTC.

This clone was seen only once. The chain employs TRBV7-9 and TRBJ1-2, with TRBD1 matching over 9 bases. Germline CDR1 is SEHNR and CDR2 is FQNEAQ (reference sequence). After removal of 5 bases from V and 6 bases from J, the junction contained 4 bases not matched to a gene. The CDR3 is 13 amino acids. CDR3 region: CASSPGQGDGYTF. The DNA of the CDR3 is TGTGCCAGCAGCCCGGGACAGGGAGATGGCTACACCTTC. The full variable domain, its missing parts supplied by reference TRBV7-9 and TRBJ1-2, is DTGVSQNPRHKITKRGQNVTFRCDPISEHNRLYWYRQTLGQGPEFLTYFQNEAQLEKSRLLSDRFSAERPKGSFSTLEIQRTEQGDSAMYLCASSPGQGDGYTFGSGTRLTVV.